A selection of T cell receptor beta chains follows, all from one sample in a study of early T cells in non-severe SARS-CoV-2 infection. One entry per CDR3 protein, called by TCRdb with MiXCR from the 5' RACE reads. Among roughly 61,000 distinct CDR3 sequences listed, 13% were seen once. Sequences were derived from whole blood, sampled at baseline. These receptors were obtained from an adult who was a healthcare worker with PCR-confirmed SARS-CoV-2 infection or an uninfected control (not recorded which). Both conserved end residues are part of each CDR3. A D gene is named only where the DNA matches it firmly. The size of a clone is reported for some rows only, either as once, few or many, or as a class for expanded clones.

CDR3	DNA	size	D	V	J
CASNKRANTGELFF	TGTGCCAGCAACAAGCGGGCGAACACCGGGGAGCTGTTTTTT	NA	NA	TRBV3-1	TRBJ2-2
CASRQANQPQHF	TGTGCCAGCAGACAGGCCAATCAGCCCCAGCATTTT	NA	NA	TRBV2	TRBJ1-5
CASSPTGVGGELFF	TGTGCCAGCAGTCCGACAGGGGTAGGAGGGGAGCTGTTTTTT	NA	TRBD1	TRBV9	TRBJ2-2
CASSLLDPPNYGYTF	TGTGCCAGCAGTTTATTGGACCCTCCTAACTATGGCTACACCTTC	NA	NA	TRBV27	TRBJ1-2
CASSLVPGLAVIDTQYF	TGTGCCAGCAGTTTAGTCCCGGGGCTAGCGGTGATAGATACGCAGTATTTT	NA	TRBD2	TRBV28	TRBJ2-3
CASSSTDKNTEAFF	TGTGCCAGCAGTTCCACGGACAAGAACACTGAAGCTTTCTTT	NA	NA	TRBV6-1	TRBJ1-1
CASSWGQVNTGELFF	TGCGCCAGCAGCTGGGGACAGGTCAACACCGGGGAGCTGTTTTTT	few	TRBD1	TRBV5-1	TRBJ2-2
CASSLGYRAFF	TGTGCCAGCAGTCTCGGATATAGAGCTTTCTTT	few	NA	TRBV27	TRBJ1-1
CATSGSGRTYF	TGTGCCACCAGTGGTTCCGGGAGGACGTACTTC	NA	TRBD2	TRBV24-1	TRBJ2-7
CASSSGQGWYF	TGTGCCAGCAGTTCCGGACAGGGTTGGTACTTC	few	TRBD1	TRBV6-5	TRBJ2-4
CASARGGLTVGEQFF	TGTGCCAGCGCCAGAGGGGGCCTTACAGTTGGTGAGCAGTTCTTC	few	TRBD1	TRBV6-2/TRBV6-3	TRBJ2-1
CASSLGQGFQETQYF	TGTGCCAGCAGTTTAGGACAGGGCTTCCAAGAGACCCAGTACTTC	NA	TRBD1	TRBV12-3/TRBV12-4	TRBJ2-5
CASSLASLAGAEFF	TGTGCCAGCAGCTTAGCAAGCCTAGCGGGAGCGGAGTTCTTC	few	TRBD2	TRBV11-1	TRBJ2-1
CSARDFRLAGGRYEQYF	TGCAGTGCTAGAGATTTTCGACTAGCGGGGGGGCGGTACGAGCAGTACTTC	few	TRBD2	TRBV20-1	TRBJ2-7
CSVPTHVGKVRYEQYF	TGCAGCGTCCCCACTCACGTGGGAAAAGTTCGCTACGAGCAGTACTTC	NA	NA	TRBV29-1	TRBJ2-7
CASSVQEQETQYF	TGCGCCAGCAGCGTACAGGAACAAGAGACCCAGTACTTC	NA	NA	TRBV5-1	TRBJ2-5
CASSTYEQYF	TGTGCCAGCAGCACGTACGAGCAGTACTTC	many	NA	TRBV21-1	TRBJ2-7
CASTPPGGVHDTQYF	TGTGCCAGCACCCCCCCGGGGGGAGTCCACGATACGCAGTATTTT	NA	TRBD2	TRBV6-1	TRBJ2-3
CASSHASDGTSGKQFF	TGTGCCAGCAGTCACGCCTCAGATGGGACTAGCGGGAAGCAGTTCTTC	many	TRBD2	TRBV12-3/TRBV12-4	TRBJ2-1
CASSHEGSRDYQPQHF	TGTGCCAGCAGCCACGAAGGATCCAGGGATTATCAGCCCCAGCATTTT	NA	NA	TRBV7-8	TRBJ1-5
CAWSSGSTNEQFF	TGTGCCTGGAGTAGCGGGAGCACCAATGAGCAGTTCTTC	many	TRBD2	TRBV30	TRBJ2-1
CASSGPIRPYEQYF	TGTGCCAGCAGTGGGCCGATTCGGCCCTACGAGCAGTACTTC	NA	NA	TRBV7-2	TRBJ2-7
CASSAGTIPYEQYF	TGTGCCAGCAGCGCCGGGACTATCCCCTACGAGCAGTACTTC	few	TRBD2	TRBV9	TRBJ2-7
CASSPKWGGTEAFF	TGTGCCAGCAGTCCGAAATGGGGGGGCACTGAAGCTTTCTTT	NA	NA	TRBV12-3/TRBV12-4	TRBJ1-1
CASSSRPDTGELFF	TGCGCCAGCAGCTCGCGACCAGACACCGGGGAGCTGTTTTTT	many	NA	TRBV4-3	TRBJ2-2
CASSPVGTGELFF	TGTGCTAGCAGCCCAGTGGGGACCGGGGAGCTGTTTTTT	many	NA	TRBV7-7	TRBJ2-2
CASSQDRQAPHYEQYF	TGTGCCAGCAGCCAAGATAGGCAGGCACCTCATTACGAGCAGTACTTC	few	NA	TRBV3-1	TRBJ2-7
CASSLQETGYNEQFF	TGTGCCAGCAGCTTGCAAGAGACTGGATACAATGAGCAGTTCTTC	NA	NA	TRBV7-2	TRBJ2-1
CSASENARYTDTQYF	TGCAGTGCTAGCGAAAATGCTAGATACACAGATACGCAGTATTTT	NA	NA	TRBV20-1	TRBJ2-3
CSVGGTGEFTDTQYF	TGCAGCGTTGGCGGGACAGGAGAGTTCACAGATACGCAGTATTTT	many	TRBD1	TRBV29-1	TRBJ2-3
CASSVMINTGELFF	TGTGCCAGCAGCGTTATGATCAACACCGGGGAGCTGTTTTTT	many	NA	TRBV9	TRBJ2-2
CASSYGQGSLYGYTF	TGTGCCAGCAGTTACGGACAGGGGAGTCTCTATGGCTACACCTTC	few	TRBD1	TRBV6-6	TRBJ1-2
CASTLSPQGPGVYEQYF	TGTGCCAGCACCTTAAGCCCGCAGGGACCGGGCGTCTACGAGCAGTACTTC	few	NA	TRBV11-2	TRBJ2-7
CSARMGVRSVNTQYF	TGCAGTGCTAGAATGGGGGTTAGGTCCGTAAATACGCAGTATTTT	NA	NA	TRBV20-1	TRBJ2-3
CASSLSGGYTEAFF	TGTGCCAGCAGTTTATCGGGGGGGTACACTGAAGCTTTCTTT	few	NA	TRBV28	TRBJ1-1
CASSYSTTSGSRQYF	TGTGCCAGCAGTTACTCGACGACTAGCGGGAGTCGGCAGTACTTC	NA	TRBD2	TRBV6-2/TRBV6-3	TRBJ2-7
CSAPIPAGRTDTQYF	TGCAGTGCTCCGATCCCAGCGGGACGCACAGATACGCAGTATTTT	NA	TRBD2	TRBV20-1	TRBJ2-3
CASSLAVPSGVSYEQYF	TGTGCCAGCAGCTTAGCGGTCCCTAGCGGGGTCTCCTACGAGCAGTACTTC	many	TRBD2	TRBV7-6	TRBJ2-7
CASSVQGSNQPQHF	TGTGCCAGCAGTGTACAGGGGTCCAATCAGCCCCAGCATTTT	many	TRBD1	TRBV2	TRBJ1-5
CASSLRDSFYEQYF	TGTGCCAGCAGCCTCCGGGACAGTTTTTACGAGCAGTACTTC	NA	TRBD1	TRBV7-8	TRBJ2-7
CASSGVGDPYNEQFF	TGTGCCAGCAGTGGGGTAGGGGACCCCTACAATGAGCAGTTCTTC	many	NA	TRBV2	TRBJ2-1
CASTPDRANNQPQHF	TGTGCCAGTACACCGGACAGGGCAAACAATCAGCCCCAGCATTTT	few	TRBD1	TRBV19	TRBJ1-5
CASSQNSYGYTF	TGTGCCAGCAGCCAAAACAGCTATGGCTACACCTTC	many	NA	TRBV7-2	TRBJ1-2
CASSVPASGSYNEQFF	TGTGCCAGCAGCGTGCCTGCCAGCGGATCCTACAATGAGCAGTTCTTC	NA	NA	TRBV4-2	TRBJ2-1
CASSLTRQGTNTEAFF	TGTGCCAGCAGCTTAACTCGACAGGGGACGAACACTGAAGCTTTCTTT	NA	TRBD1	TRBV7-9	TRBJ1-1
CASRGTGGLDEQFF	TGTGCCAGCAGAGGGACAGGGGGTTTGGATGAGCAGTTCTTC	NA	TRBD1	TRBV27	TRBJ2-1
CASSDGDTEAFF	TGCGCCAGCAGTGATGGCGACACTGAAGCTTTCTTT	NA	NA	TRBV10-1	TRBJ1-1
CASNEAPTTSNPHEQYF	TGTGCCAGCAACGAAGCCCCGACGACTAGCAACCCCCACGAGCAGTACTTC	NA	TRBD2	TRBV6-2/TRBV6-3	TRBJ2-7
CASSLEGQGQETQYF	TGCGCCAGCAGCTTGGAGGGACAGGGCCAAGAGACCCAGTACTTC	NA	TRBD1	TRBV5-1	TRBJ2-5
CASSLGTGPWEKLFF	TGTGCCAGCAGCTTAGGGACAGGGCCTTGGGAAAAACTGTTTTTT	NA	TRBD1	TRBV7-6	TRBJ1-4
CASSRTGDAYTIYF	TGTGCCAGCAGTAGGACAGGGGACGCGTACACCATATATTTT	NA	TRBD1	TRBV2	TRBJ1-3
CSARMGGLTDTQYF	TGCAGTGCTAGAATGGGGGGACTCACAGATACGCAGTATTTT	NA	NA	TRBV20-1	TRBJ2-3
CASSSGRPQTGELFF	TGTGCCAGCAGCAGCGGGCGACCCCAGACCGGGGAGCTGTTTTTT	NA	NA	TRBV6-2/TRBV6-3	TRBJ2-2
CASSLVGRGTDTQYF	TGTGCCAGCAGCTTAGTCGGGAGAGGCACAGATACGCAGTATTTT	NA	NA	TRBV7-2	TRBJ2-3
CASSRLGGAGSYNEQFF	TGTGCCAGCAGCCGCTTAGGGGGGGCGGGTTCCTACAATGAGCAGTTCTTC	many	NA	TRBV6-5	TRBJ2-1
CASSWSDNTEAFF	TGTGCCAGCAGCTGGTCGGATAACACTGAAGCTTTCTTT	many	NA	TRBV7-8	TRBJ1-1
CSARDYGRPHEQYF	TGCAGTGCTAGAGATTACGGGCGCCCGCACGAGCAGTACTTC	NA	NA	TRBV20-1	TRBJ2-7
CASSINPSGPYNEQFF	TGTGCCAGCAGCATAAACCCCAGCGGGCCCTACAATGAGCAGTTCTTC	NA	NA	TRBV7-3	TRBJ2-1
CASSLRGAPDTQYF	TGTGCCAGCAGCTTACGAGGGGCCCCAGATACGCAGTATTTT	few	NA	TRBV7-3	TRBJ2-3
CASSSGTSFHEQYF	TGCGCCAGCAGTTCGGGAACTAGCTTTCACGAGCAGTACTTC	NA	NA	TRBV5-1	TRBJ2-7